This TCR beta chain originates from a study of identical twins. Study-level results: Recombination models fit unrelated individuals' TCR alpha sharing but underestimated twins'.

This clonotype was found many times. Its antigen is currently unknown. A single record per CDR3 protein comes from TCRdb applying MiXCR to the 5' RACE reads. The sample records some 690,000 distinct CDR3 sequences, over 20% being singletons. The data were also submitted as part of a second study, on T cells expressing NK-cell markers. That investigation notes: Seropositivity for HCMV was found in seven of the eight sequenced donors, with one seronegative. In a group of several donors, dominant NKG2C+ clonotypes represented roughly 1.0-7.5% of CD8+ T cells.

Specimen: PBMCs. The clonotype originates from a woman aged 18-29 years in good health.

This CDR3 is CAISRGEGNQPQHF. As DNA, the CDR3 is TGTGCCATCAGCCGGGGCGAGGGCAATCAGCCCCAGCATTTT. This chain links TRBV10-3 with TRBJ1-5; D perhaps matches TRBD1 (5 bases). The germline V gene has CDR1 ENHRY and CDR2 SYGVKD. The CDR3 has 14 amino acids. V was clipped by 6 bases and J by 2 bases, with 11 bases between them.